This is a list of T cell receptor beta chains from one sample in a study of T cells in Graves' hyperthyroidism and ophthalmopathy. TCRdb re-derived calls from the multiplex PCR reads in MiXCR, one entry per CDR3 protein. The top ten hold approximately 13% of the sample, which has approximately 690,000 distinct CDR3 sequences, 14% seen once. Material: blood. The receptors were sampled from a woman aged 50 to 60 with Graves' ophthalmopathy. CDR3s include the opening cysteine and the closing phenylalanine or tryptophan. Each record gives: V gene, D gene, clone size, J gene, CDR3 DNA, CDR3 protein. D genes are given only for firm matches. Size values are once, few and many counts, or a class for expanded clones, and some rows have none.

v_call: TRBV6-5
d_call: .
clone_size: many
j_call: TRBJ2-1
cdr3_nt: TGTGCCAGCAGTTACTCGAGGGTATACAATGAGCAGTTCTTC
cdr3_aa: CASSYSRVYNEQFF

v_call: TRBV10-3
d_call: .
clone_size: few
j_call: TRBJ2-7
cdr3_nt: TGTGCCATCAGTGACCCAACTTTATACGAGCAGTACTTC
cdr3_aa: CAISDPTLYEQYF

v_call: TRBV7-8
d_call: TRBD1
clone_size: many
j_call: TRBJ2-7
cdr3_nt: TGTGCCAGCAGCTTAGCCGGGACAGGTCCCTACGAGCAGTACTTC
cdr3_aa: CASSLAGTGPYEQYF

v_call: TRBV12-3/TRBV12-4
d_call: .
clone_size: many
j_call: TRBJ1-5
cdr3_nt: TGTGCCAGCAGGCTAACAGGGTTTAGCAATCAGCCCCAGCATTTT
cdr3_aa: CASRLTGFSNQPQHF

v_call: TRBV25-1
d_call: TRBD2
clone_size: few
j_call: TRBJ2-5
cdr3_nt: TGTGCCAGCACCTTCGGGACTAGCGGGACCCAAGAGACCCAGTACTTC
cdr3_aa: CASTFGTSGTQETQYF

v_call: TRBV5-5
d_call: TRBD2
clone_size: .
j_call: TRBJ2-2
cdr3_nt: TGTGCCAGCAGCTTAGGACTAGCGGGAATTTATATCGGGGAGCTGTTTTTT
cdr3_aa: CASSLGLAGIYIGELFF

v_call: TRBV5-1
d_call: TRBD2
clone_size: many
j_call: TRBJ2-5
cdr3_nt: TGCGCCAGCAGCCAACGACTAGCGGGATCAGAGACCCAGTACTTC
cdr3_aa: CASSQRLAGSETQYF

v_call: TRBV25-1
d_call: .
clone_size: .
j_call: TRBJ2-2
cdr3_nt: TGTGCCAGCAGTGACATACAGGGAGGCGGGGAGCTGTTTTTT
cdr3_aa: CASSDIQGGGELFF

v_call: TRBV29-1
d_call: .
clone_size: few
j_call: TRBJ2-1
cdr3_nt: TGCAGCGTTGAAAGGGGGCGGGGTGAGCAGTTCTTC
cdr3_aa: CSVERGRGEQFF

v_call: TRBV20-1
d_call: TRBD1
clone_size: many
j_call: TRBJ2-4
cdr3_nt: TGCAGTGCTACACAGGGGCTAGCCAAAAACATTCAGTACTTC
cdr3_aa: CSATQGLAKNIQYF

v_call: TRBV5-1
d_call: TRBD2
clone_size: few
j_call: TRBJ2-1
cdr3_nt: TGCGCCAGCAGCTTCGGGACTAGCGGTAATGAGCAGTTCTTC
cdr3_aa: CASSFGTSGNEQFF

v_call: TRBV20-1
d_call: .
clone_size: many
j_call: TRBJ2-7
cdr3_nt: TGCAGTGCTAGTGACAGGTTGGCCTACGAGCAGTACTTC
cdr3_aa: CSASDRLAYEQYF

v_call: TRBV6-2/TRBV6-3
d_call: TRBD2
clone_size: many
j_call: TRBJ2-2
cdr3_nt: TGTGCCACCTCGAGGAGCGGGAGTGGGACCGGGGAGCTGTTTTTT
cdr3_aa: CATSRSGSGTGELFF

v_call: TRBV6-4
d_call: TRBD2
clone_size: .
j_call: TRBJ2-1
cdr3_nt: TGTGCCAGCAGTACACTAGCGGGGACCTACAATGAGCAGTTCTTC
cdr3_aa: CASSTLAGTYNEQFF

v_call: TRBV24-1
d_call: .
clone_size: .
j_call: TRBJ2-1
cdr3_nt: TGTGCCACCAGTGTCCACGGTCCGCGAGAGGCCAATAAGCAGTTCTTC
cdr3_aa: CATSVHGPREANKQFF

v_call: TRBV15
d_call: .
clone_size: .
j_call: TRBJ2-7
cdr3_nt: TGTGCCACCAGCAGAGATGTTGGGGCCACCTACGAGCAGTACTTC
cdr3_aa: CATSRDVGATYEQYF

v_call: TRBV12-3/TRBV12-4
d_call: TRBD1
clone_size: .
j_call: TRBJ1-4
cdr3_nt: TGTGCCAGCAGTTTGGGGACAGGGTATTCAACTAATGAAAAACTGTTTTTT
cdr3_aa: CASSLGTGYSTNEKLFF

v_call: TRBV10-2
d_call: .
clone_size: .
j_call: TRBJ2-3
cdr3_nt: TGCGCCAGCAGTGAAGACGGCACAGATACGCAGTATTTT
cdr3_aa: CASSEDGTDTQYF

v_call: TRBV11-2
d_call: TRBD2
clone_size: .
j_call: TRBJ2-1
cdr3_nt: TGTGCCAGCAGCAGCCAAGCGGGAGTCCGGTACAATGAGCAGTTCTTC
cdr3_aa: CASSSQAGVRYNEQFF

v_call: TRBV2
d_call: .
clone_size: many
j_call: TRBJ1-3
cdr3_nt: TGTGCCAGCCCGGGATCCTCTGGAAACACCATATATTTT
cdr3_aa: CASPGSSGNTIYF

v_call: TRBV2
d_call: TRBD1
clone_size: .
j_call: TRBJ2-1
cdr3_nt: TGTGCCAGCAGACAAGACAGGGTAATCCTCTTC
cdr3_aa: CASRQDRVILF

v_call: TRBV5-1
d_call: TRBD1
clone_size: many
j_call: TRBJ2-1
cdr3_nt: TGCGCCAGCAAACTGGGACAGGGGGCTAATGAGCAGTTCTTC
cdr3_aa: CASKLGQGANEQFF

v_call: TRBV4-3
d_call: TRBD2
clone_size: many
j_call: TRBJ2-3
cdr3_nt: TGCGCCAGCAGCCAAACCCCCCGCGCGGGAGTGGGCACAGATACGCAGTATTTT
cdr3_aa: CASSQTPRAGVGTDTQYF

v_call: TRBV28
d_call: .
clone_size: many
j_call: TRBJ2-3
cdr3_nt: TGTGCCAGTAGTAGGGGTGCAGATACGCAGTATTTT
cdr3_aa: CASSRGADTQYF

v_call: TRBV20-1
d_call: .
clone_size: many
j_call: TRBJ2-5
cdr3_nt: TGCAGTGCTAGAGTTGCGGGGTTACAAGAGACCCAGTACTTC
cdr3_aa: CSARVAGLQETQYF

v_call: TRBV11-2
d_call: TRBD1
clone_size: few
j_call: TRBJ2-7
cdr3_nt: TGTGCCAGCAGCTCGTTGAGAAAAACCCGGGACAGTTACGAGCAGTACTTC
cdr3_aa: CASSSLRKTRDSYEQYF

v_call: TRBV6-2/TRBV6-3
d_call: .
clone_size: few
j_call: TRBJ2-2
cdr3_nt: TGTGCCAGCAGTTTCTCGGACAGACTTCCGAACACCGGGGAGCTGTTTTTT
cdr3_aa: CASSFSDRLPNTGELFF

v_call: TRBV6-1
d_call: TRBD2
clone_size: .
j_call: TRBJ2-2
cdr3_nt: TGTGCCAGCATGACTAGCGGGGGCACCGGGGAGCTGTTTTTT
cdr3_aa: CASMTSGGTGELFF

v_call: TRBV20-1
d_call: .
clone_size: many
j_call: TRBJ2-7
cdr3_nt: TGCAGTGCTAGTAGCCAGAGTGGGGGCGAAAGCTCCTACGAGCAGTACTTC
cdr3_aa: CSASSQSGGESSYEQYF

v_call: TRBV6-5
d_call: .
clone_size: .
j_call: TRBJ1-2
cdr3_nt: TGTGCCAGCAGTTACACTGGTACCGAACATGGCTACACCTTC
cdr3_aa: CASSYTGTEHGYTF

v_call: TRBV2
d_call: TRBD1
clone_size: many
j_call: TRBJ2-7
cdr3_nt: TGTGCCAGCCACAGACAGGGGGCCTACGAGCAGTACTTC
cdr3_aa: CASHRQGAYEQYF

v_call: TRBV20-1
d_call: .
clone_size: many
j_call: TRBJ2-1
cdr3_nt: TGCAGTGCAACCTTTTTAGGCGGCAGCTCCTACAATGAGCAGTTCTTC
cdr3_aa: CSATFLGGSSYNEQFF